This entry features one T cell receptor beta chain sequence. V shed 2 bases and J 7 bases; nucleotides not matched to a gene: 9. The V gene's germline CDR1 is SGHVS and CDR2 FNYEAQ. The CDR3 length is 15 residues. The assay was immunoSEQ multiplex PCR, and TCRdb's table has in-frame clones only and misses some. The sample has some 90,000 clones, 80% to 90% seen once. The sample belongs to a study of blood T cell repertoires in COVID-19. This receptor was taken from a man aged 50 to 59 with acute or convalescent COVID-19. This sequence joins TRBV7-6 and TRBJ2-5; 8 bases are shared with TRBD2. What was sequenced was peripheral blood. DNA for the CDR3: TGTGCCAGCAGCTTAAGCGCGGGGGGTCCAGGGACCCAGTACTTC. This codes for CASSLSAGGPGTQYF.